Shown below are 20 T cell receptor beta chains from a single sample sequenced in a study of T cells in Graves' hyperthyroidism and ophthalmopathy. The CDR3 regions of TCR beta were amplified from RNA transcripts. A set of HTBI primers served as the primers for a first-round RT-PCR of the TCR CDR3. TCRdb reprocessed the multiplex PCR reads via MiXCR and lists one record per CDR3 protein. The sample comprises 210,000 or so distinct CDR3 sequences, about a sixth of which are singletons, and 50% rests with the top ten. The sequenced material came from blood. The receptors stem from a middle-aged man with Graves' hyperthyroidism.

This clonotype was detected many times. The chain employs TRBV28 and TRBJ2-5; 10 nucleotides agree with TRBD1. Germline CDR1 and CDR2: MDHEN and SYDVKM. Trimming at V came to 5 bases and at J to 5 bases, leaving 11 bases not matched to a gene. This CDR3 has 16 amino acids. The CDR3 loop is CASSTQTGGAGETQYF. The CDR3 DNA reads TGTGCCAGCAGTACCCAGACAGGGGGCGCGGGGGAGACCCAGTACTTC.

This clonotype was found a few times. V is TRBV7-9 and J is TRBJ1-4; D might be TRBD1 (6 bases). V was trimmed by 0 bases and J by 10 bases, leaving 18 bases between them. The germline CDR1 and CDR2 sequences are SEHNR and FQNEAQ (reference sequence). This CDR3 has 16 residues. CDR3 in amino acids: CASSLASRGRLGKLFF. The CDR3 coding sequence is TGTGCCAGCAGCTTAGCATCCAGGGGAAGACTTGGAAAACTGTTTTTT.

This clonotype was counted at least ten times. CDR3 loop: CATRTTSYEQYF. The CDR3 DNA is TGTGCCACCAGGACTACTTCCTACGAGCAGTACTTC. J is TRBJ2-7 and V is TRBV10-3; D is possibly TRBD2 (6 bases). The CDR3 covers 12 residues. Trimming took off 10 bases at V and 1 base at J, with 11 bases between the two ends. CDR1 is ENHRY, CDR2 SYGVKD, per germline.

The J gene is TRBJ2-4, the V gene TRBV7-9; D gene uncertain. The germline gives CDR1 SEHNR, CDR2 FQNEAQ (reference sequence). The CDR3 has 13 residues. Trimming left V 5 bases short and J 1 base short, with 6 bases between. The DNA of the CDR3 is TGTGCCAGCAGCCCTTGGGCCAAAAACATTCAGTACTTC. This sequence encodes CASSPWAKNIQYF. The entire variable domain, with the rest obtained from reference TRBV7-9 and TRBJ2-4, is as follows: DTGVSQNPRHKITKRGQNVTFRCDPISEHNRLYWYRQTLGQGPEFLTYFQNEAQLEKSRLLSDRFSAERPKGSFSTLEIQRTEQGDSAMYLCASSPWAKNIQYFGAGTRLSVL.

This clonotype was seen only a few times. This chain joins TRBV10-2 and TRBJ2-5, with 7 bases identical to TRBD1. CDR3 length equals 13 residues. Germline trimming cut 8 bases from V and 2 bases from J; bases unmatched to any gene: 5. CDR1 and CDR2 (germline): WSHSY, SAAADI. The chain's CDR3 is CASVGQVQETQYF. The CDR3 nucleotides are TGCGCCAGCGTCGGACAGGTACAAGAGACCCAGTACTTC.

The chain employs TRBV20-1 and TRBJ2-3; TRBD2 matches 8 bases. The germline CDR1 and CDR2 sequences are DFQATT and SNEGSKA (reference sequence). The CDR3 contains 15 residues. After removal of 5 bases from V and 0 bases from J, the junction contained 7 bases not matched to a gene. CDR3: CSAVIAGTSTDTQYF. DNA of the CDR3: TGCAGTGCTGTTATAGCGGGAACTAGCACAGATACGCAGTATTTT.

This clonotype occurred many times. This rearrangement joins TRBV2 to TRBJ1-2, with a possible D match to TRBD1 (5 bases). Germline V gene sequence: CDR1 SNHLY, CDR2 FYNNEI. The CDR3 totals 14 residues. V gave up 7 bases and J gave up 8 bases, with 20 bases separating them. The CDR3 coding sequence is TGTGCCAGCAAATTCCGGGACGCGCGAGGGGGCTACACCTTC. It codes for CASKFRDARGGYTF.

The chain joins TRBV15 to TRBJ1-5; possibly TRBD1 for D (5 bases). Germline CDR1 reads LNHNV; CDR2 reads YYDKDF (reference sequence). This CDR3 region has 15 residues. V was shortened by 0 bases and J by 0 bases, with 6 bases between the two germline ends. CDR3 sequence: CATSREGVSNQPQHF. CDR3 bases: TGTGCCACCAGCAGAGAGGGGGTTAGCAATCAGCCCCAGCATTTT.

This clonotype has only a few counts. The chain combines TRBV7-8 with TRBJ1-5; D ambiguous. V was trimmed by 1 base and J by 0 bases, leaving 4 bases between them. Germline V gene data show CDR1 as SGHVS and CDR2 as FQNEAQ. This CDR3 has 14 residues. The CDR3 loop is CASSLVSSNQPQHF. Here the CDR3 DNA reads TGTGCCAGCAGCTTAGTTAGTAGCAATCAGCCCCAGCATTTT.

The rearrangement joins TRBV28 to TRBJ2-1, with TRBD2 matching 8 bases. Per the germline V gene, CDR1 is MDHEN and CDR2 is SYDVKM. Trimming cost V 7 bases and J 0 bases; bases outside gene matches: 14. The CDR3 sequence is 18 residues long. This CDR3 reads CASMSLAGRTSSYNEQFF. DNA of the CDR3: TGTGCCAGCATGAGTCTAGCGGGCCGAACAAGCTCCTACAATGAGCAGTTCTTC.

This chain joins TRBV2 and TRBJ2-4, with unresolved D. The CDR3 runs 15 residues. Trimming took 0 bases from V and 8 from J, leaving 14 bases between them. Looked up from germline, CDR1 is SNHLY and CDR2 is FYNNEI. CDR3 loop: CASSEAGFGRHIQYF. Written as DNA, the CDR3 is TGTGCCAGCAGTGAAGCGGGGTTCGGTAGGCACATTCAGTACTTC. Variable domain in full (rest from reference TRBV2 and TRBJ2-4): EPEVTQTPSHQVTQMGQEVILRCVPISNHLYFYWYRQILGQKVEFLVSFYNNEISEKSEIFDDQFSVERPDGSNFTLKIRSTKLEDSAMYFCASSEAGFGRHIQYFGAGTRLSVL.

This clonotype was counted at least ten times. The chain combines TRBV6-1 with TRBJ2-5; D is ambiguous. Trimming removed 5 bases from V and 4 bases from J, with 17 bases in between. The CDR3 consists of 15 residues. Germline CDR1 reads MNHNS; CDR2 reads SASEGT. CDR3 in amino acids: CASSTRLLGGETQYF. In nucleotides, the CDR3 is TGTGCCAGCAGTACCAGGCTCTTAGGCGGAGAGACCCAGTACTTC.

This clonotype was seen repeatedly, ten times or more. The V call is TRBV3-1, the J call TRBJ2-7; D might be TRBD1 or TRBD2, each matching 6 bases. This CDR3 has 17 residues. Germline assignment: CDR1 LGHDT and CDR2 YNNKEL (reference sequence). The germline V and J ends were trimmed by 5 bases and 1 base, with 21 bases remaining between them. CDR3 nucleotides: TGTGCCAGCAGCTCGACTAGTAGCCTGAGGGGGTCCTACGAGCAGTACTTC. Translation: CASSSTSSLRGSYEQYF.

V gene TRBV2 combines with J gene TRBJ2-3; D is possibly TRBD1 or TRBD2 (6 bases each). Germline CDR1 is SNHLY and CDR2 is FYNNEI. With 6 bases removed from V and 4 bases from J, the gap between germline ends came to 20 bases. The CDR3 runs 16 residues. CDR3 amino acids: CASSWNGGRVSDTQYF. Written as DNA, the CDR3 is TGTGCCAGCAGCTGGAATGGGGGGCGCGTATCAGATACGCAGTATTTT.

This clonotype has just a few counts. The gene calls are TRBV20-1 and TRBJ1-2; 7 bases match TRBD1. J was trimmed by 4 bases and V by 4 bases; bases with no gene match: 12. CDR1 and CDR2 from the germline V gene are DFQATT and SNEGSKA (reference sequence). The CDR3 length is 15 residues. The CDR3 here is CSAKKPGQTSYGYTF. CDR3 nucleotides: TGCAGTGCTAAAAAGCCGGGACAGACCAGCTATGGCTACACCTTC.

In its sample, this clonotype was seen many times. J is TRBJ2-1 and V is TRBV7-2, with TRBD2 matching 11 bases. The trim removed 5 bases at V and 2 bases at J, leaving 2 bases unmatched. Germline V gene data show CDR1 as SGHTA and CDR2 as FQGNSA. CDR3 size: 15 residues. The CDR3 loop reads CASSAGLAAYNEQFF. CDR3 DNA: TGTGCCAGCAGCGCGGGACTAGCGGCCTACAATGAGCAGTTCTTC.

This chain joins TRBV11-2 and TRBJ2-1, with TRBD2 identical over 8 bases. V dropped 1 base and J dropped 8; count of bases not matched to a gene: 19. From germline, CDR1 is SGHAT and CDR2 FQNNGV. This CDR3 has 19 amino acids. CDR3 loop: CASSLGRGSSSGISYEQFF. Written as DNA, the CDR3 is TGTGCCAGCAGCTTAGGACGGGGCTCGAGTAGCGGGATCTCTTATGAGCAGTTCTTC.

This clonotype was recorded at least ten times. V usage is TRBV30 and J usage is TRBJ2-1, with 9 bases lining up with TRBD2. This CDR3 comprises 13 residues. V trimming: 7 bases; J trimming: 4 bases; junction bases outside the gene matches: 5. CDR1 and CDR2 from the germline V gene are GTSNPN and SVGIG (reference sequence). CDR3 loop: CAYRTSVYNEQFF. CDR3 bases: TGTGCCTATCGGACTAGCGTATACAATGAGCAGTTCTTC.

This clonotype was counted at least ten times. The genes are TRBV6-2 or TRBV6-3 and TRBJ1-5; D remains ambiguous. The CDR3 is 13 residues long. Deletions cut 2 bases from V and 4 bases from J, with 6 bases between. Germline lookup yields CDR1 MNHEY and CDR2 SVGEGT. CDR3 sequence (DNA): TGTGCCAGCAGTTACACGGAGAATCAGCCCCAGCATTTT. Protein: CASSYTENQPQHF.

At least ten counts were recorded for this clonotype. This chain links TRBV6-1 with TRBJ1-4; TRBD1 is a possible D gene (5 bases). CDR3 size: 17 residues. V lost 1 base, J lost 8 bases, and 20 bases lay in between. Germline-derived CDR1 and CDR2 are MNHNS and SASEGT. CDR3 bases: TGTGCCAGCAGTGAAGGGAGTGCCGGACTATCAGGGGAAAAACTGTTTTTT. Protein: CASSEGSAGLSGEKLFF.